These 6 T cell receptor beta chains share one sample of origin, sequenced in a study of cytomegalovirus exposure and HLA in healthy donors. PCR involved 60 Vbeta and 13 Jbeta primers. The method was immunoSEQ multiplex PCR; TCRdb's version includes in-frame clones alone and lacks a portion of them. The data show 100,000 to 150,000 clones, with under 90% seen just once and roughly 4% held by the top ten. The sample taken for sequencing was PBMCs. Receptor source: a woman in her thirties or forties in good health and CMV-seronegative.

The rearrangement uses TRBV28 and TRBJ2-7; 11 bases fit TRBD1. V was clipped by 10 bases and J by 7 bases; unmatched bases: 6. Germline loops: CDR1 MDHEN, CDR2 SYDVKM. The CDR3 has 12 residues. This CDR3 is CATGQGAGEQYF. The CDR3 bases are TGTGCCACCGGACAGGGGGCGGGGGAGCAGTACTTC.

This clone came up a few times. The chain links TRBV2 to TRBJ2-3; TRBD2 matches 9 bases. Germline CDR1 and CDR2: SNHLY and FYNNEI. CDR3 length: 13 amino acids. V lost 10 bases, J lost 2 bases, and 4 bases stayed unmatched. CDR3 in DNA: TGTGCCACTACTAGCGGGTACACAGATACGCAGTATTTT. Its translation is CATTSGYTDTQYF.

Comment on this clone: The same CDR3 also results from other DNA sequences found in this sample. The chain recombines TRBV6-5 with TRBJ2-3; 7 bases are shared with TRBD1. Per the germline V gene, CDR1 is MNHEY and CDR2 is SVGAGI. The CDR3 spans 14 residues. The V segment lost 6 bases and the J segment 4 bases; nucleotides outside the gene matches: 7. This CDR3 is CASSTEGAPDTQYF. The CDR3 nucleotides read TGTGCCAGCAGCACCGAGGGGGCCCCAGATACGCAGTATTTT.

This clone was observed a handful of times. V and J are TRBV7-6 and TRBJ1-4, with TRBD1 identical over 8 bases. CDR1 is SGHVS, CDR2 FNYEAQ, per germline. This CDR3 has 14 residues. The V segment lost 6 bases and the J segment 3 bases; nucleotides outside the gene matches: 3. The CDR3 spells CASSWTGPNEKLFF. CDR3 DNA: TGTGCCAGCAGTTGGACAGGGCCTAATGAAAAACTGTTTTTT.

V usage is TRBV7-8 and J usage is TRBJ2-7, with 7 bases matching TRBD1. CDR3 length equals 15 residues. Unmatched junction bases numbered 11, after V lost 4 bases and J lost 5 bases. Germline V gene data show CDR1 as SGHVS and CDR2 as FQNEAQ. The CDR3 protein is CASSSPNRGSDEQYF. CDR3 sequence (DNA): TGTGCCAGCAGCTCCCCTAACAGGGGCAGCGACGAGCAGTACTTC.

The chain uses TRBV19 and TRBJ2-6; perhaps TRBD2 as D (5 bases). Germline V lookup: CDR1 LNHDA, CDR2 SQIVND (reference sequence). This CDR3 region has 16 residues. Between the trimmed V and J ends, which lost 5 bases and 0 bases, there was a span of 11 bases. CDR3 sequence reads: CASSATDYSGANVLTF. The DNA for the CDR3 is TGTGCCAGTAGTGCTACCGACTACTCTGGGGCCAACGTCCTGACTTTC.